The subject of this entry is one T cell receptor beta chain. Its antigen is as yet unknown. This specimen comes from a study of regulatory T cells in long-lasting Graves disease. Study-wide points: Having few samples may have compromised the accuracy.

Germline loops: CDR1 DFQATT, CDR2 SNEGSKA (reference sequence). The CDR3 has 18 amino acids. V was trimmed by 1 base and J by 4 bases, leaving 24 bases between them. Specified time point: newly diagnosed GD, antithyroid drugs for less than 3 months. Extracted RNA from PBMCs served as the source of the TCR library. Construction of TCR beta libraries relied on iRepertoire HTBI primers and on Arm-PCR targeting CDR3 regions. Each CDR3 protein is one row after TCRdb ran MiXCR on the multiplex PCR reads. This sample carries roughly 610,000 distinct CDR3 sequences, about 15% of them seen once, and the ten largest clones take under 20%. These data were also reused for a study on T cells in Graves' hyperthyroidism and ophthalmopathy. That publication notes: Exclusion followed for patients with uncontrolled infection, other autoimmune disease, pregnancy or lactation.

The sequences come from peripheral blood mononuclear cells (PBMCs), collected at new diagnosis, from a patient treated with antithyroid drugs. This chain joins TRBV20-1 and TRBJ2-3, with D possibly matching TRBD1 (6 bases). The source of this sequence is a woman in her thirties with Graves disease. The DNA of the CDR3 is TGCAGTGCTAGAGTCAGGAGTGGGGGCGCTCAGGGATCAGATACGCAGTATTTT. This encodes CSARVRSGGAQGSDTQYF.